These 23 T cell receptor beta chains originate from one sample sequenced in a study of cytomegalovirus exposure and HLA in healthy donors. PCR involved 60 Vbeta and 13 Jbeta primers. Produced via immunoSEQ multiplex PCR; TCRdb's table is partial and in-frame only. This table holds around 150,000 clones, 75% to 85% found once. The sequencing input was PBMCs. These receptors originate from a woman between 40 and 50 years old in good health and CMV-seronegative.

The J gene is TRBJ2-7, the V gene TRBV6-5, with TRBD2 identical over 7 bases. Germline CDR1 and CDR2: MNHEY and SVGAGI. V was clipped by 2 bases and J by 2 bases; unmatched bases: 3. CDR3 length: 14 residues. The CDR3 DNA reads TGTGCCAGCAGTTACGGGAGGGCCACCTACGAGCAGTACTTC. Its protein is CASSYGRATYEQYF.

CDR3 DNA: TGTGCCAGCACGCGAGGCTACGAGCAGTACTTC. This sequence encodes CASTRGYEQYF. The V and J genes are TRBV6-1 and TRBJ2-7, with unresolved D. The CDR3 loop spans 11 amino acids. Trimming left V 7 bases short and J 3 bases short, with 7 bases between. The germline gives CDR1 MNHNS, CDR2 SASEGT.

This chain joins TRBV7-3 and TRBJ2-7; weak D call: TRBD1 (6 bases). Germline loops: CDR1 SGHTA, CDR2 FQGTGA. V was pared by 5 bases and J by 3 bases, with 11 bases between. This CDR3 comprises 13 residues. CDR3 loop: CASSPGQRYEQYF. CDR3 bases: TGTGCCAGCAGCCCAGGACAGCGCTACGAGCAGTACTTC.

V gene TRBV5-4 combines with J gene TRBJ1-3, with TRBD1 matching over 8 bases. The CDR3 contains 15 residues. With 2 bases clipped from V and 3 bases from J, the junction kept 4 bases outside the gene matches. Germline CDR1 SGHNT, CDR2 YYREEE (reference sequence). CDR3 bases: TGTGCCAGCAGCTTCCGGACAGGGATTGGAAACACCATATATTTT. This encodes CASSFRTGIGNTIYF.

This clone is a singleton in its sample. V is TRBV28 and J is TRBJ2-5; TRBD1 aligns across 9 bases. Germline CDR1 is MDHEN and CDR2 is SYDVKM. V was clipped by 1 base and J by 5 bases; unmatched bases: 8. This CDR3 comprises 16 residues. CDR3 nucleotide sequence: TGTGCCAGCAGTTTATTGGGACAGGGTAATGAGGAGACCCAGTACTTC. Protein: CASSLLGQGNEETQYF.

By frequency in the sample, this clone is medium-sized. The gene calls are TRBV5-6 and TRBJ2-7; 10 nucleotides match TRBD2. The CDR3 is 15 residues long. In germline, CDR1 is SGHDT, CDR2 YYEEEE. The V and J ends lost 5 bases and 3 bases, in that order; junction bases with no gene match: 8. For the CDR3, the DNA is TGTGCCAGCAGATCTAGCGGGGGCCCTATCTACGAGCAGTACTTC. Translation: CASRSSGGPIYEQYF.

The chain recombines TRBV6-6 with TRBJ2-7; TRBD1 matches at 7 bases. Germline V gene lookup returns CDR1 MNHNY and CDR2 SVGAGI (reference sequence). The CDR3 spans 14 residues. Unmatched junction bases numbered 7, after V lost 6 bases and J lost 2 bases. CDR3 region: CASSPQDRTYEQYF. For the CDR3, the DNA is TGTGCCAGCAGCCCACAGGACAGGACCTACGAGCAGTACTTC.

The CDR3 sequence: CAWDMGQGYEKLFF. In DNA form, the CDR3 reads TGTGCCTGGGATATGGGACAGGGGTATGAAAAACTGTTTTTT. The V call is TRBV30, the J call TRBJ1-4; TRBD1 agrees at 10 bases. The CDR3 consists of 14 residues. From germline, CDR1 is GTSNPN and CDR2 SVGIG (reference sequence). The trim removed 5 bases at V and 6 bases at J, leaving 6 bases unmatched. Variable domain in full (rest from reference TRBV30 and TRBJ1-4): SQTIHQWPATLVQPVGSPLSLECTVEGTSNPNLYWYRQAAGRGLQLLFYSVGIGQISSEVPQNLSASRPQDRQFILSSKKLLLSDSGFYLCAWDMGQGYEKLFFGSGTQLSVL.

The chain is built from TRBV7-9 and TRBJ1-4; D is perhaps TRBD1 (5 bases). Trimming removed 4 bases from V and 8 bases from J, with 17 bases in between. This CDR3 has 15 residues. CDR1 and CDR2 from the germline V gene are SEHNR and FQNEAQ (reference sequence). CDR3 DNA: TGTGCCAGCAGCTCGGAGGGGCTGCTGGGAGAAAAACTGTTTTTT. Translated: CASSSEGLLGEKLFF.

The gene calls are TRBV7-8 and TRBJ2-6; 7 nucleotides agree with TRBD1. The CDR3 extends over 15 amino acids. Germline CDR1 is SGHVS and CDR2 is FQNEAQ. V was clipped by 4 bases and J by 3 bases; unmatched bases: 3. DNA for the CDR3: TGTGCCAGCAGCTCTCAGGGGGTTGGGGCCAACGTCCTGACTTTC. It translates to CASSSQGVGANVLTF.

In the case of this clone: One end of the junction varies from germline; a read error may be responsible. The chain carries TRBV6-5 and TRBJ2-4; 8 bases agree with TRBD1. The CDR3 runs 15 residues. Germline V gene data show CDR1 as MNHEY and CDR2 as SVGAGI. CDR3 coding DNA: TGTGTCAGCAGTCAACAGGGGGAAGCCAAAAACATTCAGTACTTC. Translating it yields CVSSQQGEAKNIQYF.

The chain uses TRBV27 and TRBJ2-2; TRBD2 agrees at 11 bases. The CDR3 runs 16 residues. Germline CDR1 reads MNHEY; CDR2 reads SMNVEV (reference sequence). With V trimmed by 4 bases and J by 6 bases, 7 bases remained unmatched. The CDR3 nucleotides are TGTGCCAGCAGTTCCCTACTAGCGGGGGAGTCCGGGGAGCTGTTTTTT. Its protein is CASSSLLAGESGELFF.

This rearrangement joins TRBV7-9 to TRBJ1-3; 7 nucleotides align to TRBD1. This CDR3 has 16 residues. Germline values: CDR1 SEHNR, CDR2 FQNEAQ (reference sequence). V lost 5 bases and J lost 0; bases outside the gene matches: 7. The CDR3 loop reads CASSKPGQNSGNTIYF. The CDR3 region has the DNA TGTGCCAGCAGCAAACCGGGACAGAACTCTGGAAACACCATATATTTT. Full variable domain (missing parts from reference TRBV7-9 and TRBJ1-3): DTGVSQNPRHKITKRGQNVTFRCDPISEHNRLYWYRQTLGQGPEFLTYFQNEAQLEKSRLLSDRFSAERPKGSFSTLEIQRTEQGDSAMYLCASSKPGQNSGNTIYFGEGSWLTVV.

This clone was detected a few times. The V call is TRBV19, the J call TRBJ2-1; 7 bases agree with TRBD1. CDR3 length: 15 amino acids. The V gene end was trimmed by 6 bases and the J gene end by 6 bases; junction bases not matched to a gene: 11. Germline CDR1 LNHDA, CDR2 SQIVND (reference sequence). The CDR3 DNA is TGTGCCAGTAGATGGCAGGGGGAGTTTGCCAATGAGCAGTTCTTC. Translating gives CASRWQGEFANEQFF.

J is TRBJ2-7 and V is TRBV4-3; 10 bases agree with TRBD1. The CDR3 length is 16 residues. CDR1 and CDR2 from the germline V gene are LGHNA and YSLEER. V dropped 0 bases and J dropped 2; count of bases not matched to a gene: 4. CDR3 sequence reads: CASSQEGQGIAYEQYF. The CDR3 nucleotides read TGCGCCAGCAGCCAAGAGGGACAGGGGATCGCCTACGAGCAGTACTTC.

The V gene is TRBV9, the J gene TRBJ1-1; D uncertain. Germline assignment: CDR1 SGDLS and CDR2 YYNGEE. Deletions cut 2 bases from V and 8 bases from J, with 10 bases between. There are 12 residues in the CDR3. For the CDR3, the DNA is TGTGCCAGCAGCGTCCTCCTCGGGGAAGCTTTCTTT. Translation: CASSVLLGEAFF.

The chain couples TRBV7-9 to TRBJ1-4; D possibly corresponds to TRBD1 (5 bases). This CDR3 has 15 amino acids. The V end lost 0 bases, the J end lost 4 bases, and 9 bases lay between the germline ends. Germline V gives CDR1 SEHNR, CDR2 FQNEAQ (reference sequence). CDR3 region: CASSLALDNNEKLFF. CDR3 DNA: TGTGCCAGCAGCTTAGCCTTGGACAATAATGAAAAACTGTTTTTT. Based on the CDR3 plus reference TRBV7-9 and TRBJ1-4, the full variable domain is DTGVSQNPRHKITKRGQNVTFRCDPISEHNRLYWYRQTLGQGPEFLTYFQNEAQLEKSRLLSDRFSAERPKGSFSTLEIQRTEQGDSAMYLCASSLALDNNEKLFFGSGTQLSVL.

This clone was seen a single time. The chain is built from TRBV27 and TRBJ1-3; D remains unclear. CDR1 MNHEY and CDR2 SMNVEV come from the germline V gene (reference sequence). The ends were cut back, 5 bases at V and 3 bases at J, with 11 bases in the middle. This CDR3 spans 14 amino acids. The CDR3 DNA reads as TGTGCCAGCAGTCGAGGCACCGTTGGAAACACCATATATTTT. The encoded protein is CASSRGTVGNTIYF.

The rearrangement joins TRBV7-9 to TRBJ1-2; 8 bases align to TRBD1. J lost 4 bases, V lost 4 bases, and 8 bases had no gene match. This CDR3 contains 15 residues. Germline V gene lookup returns CDR1 SEHNR and CDR2 FQNEAQ (reference sequence). CDR3: CASSSAGGPIYGYTF. CDR3 nucleotides: TGTGCCAGCAGCTCTGCAGGGGGCCCTATCTATGGCTACACCTTC.

The rearrangement joins TRBV28 to TRBJ1-2, with D uncertain. Per the germline V gene, CDR1 is MDHEN and CDR2 is SYDVKM. V lost 5 bases and J 4 bases, leaving 26 bases between the germline ends. This CDR3 spans 18 amino acids. The CDR3 bases are TGTGCCAGCAGTGCCTCACCCCTAAGAGTTTCTGGAGTCTATGGCTACACCTTC. Translated: CASSASPLRVSGVYGYTF.

This chain joins TRBV28 and TRBJ2-7, with a possible D match to TRBD2 (5 bases). Trimming took 7 bases from V and 0 from J, leaving 13 bases between them. Germline assignment: CDR1 MDHEN and CDR2 SYDVKM. The CDR3 extends over 14 amino acids. The CDR3 DNA sequence: TGTGCCAGCATCTCCGGGATGGCCTCCTACGAGCAGTACTTC. The encoded protein is CASISGMASYEQYF.

The chain has TRBV4-3 and TRBJ1-2; weak D call: TRBD1 (6 bases). This CDR3 spans 11 amino acids. Germline CDR1 and CDR2: LGHNA and YSLEER. V was pared by 7 bases and J by 5 bases, with 8 bases between. In DNA, the CDR3 is TGCGCCAGCACTCAGGGGTATGGCTACACCTTC. Its translation is CASTQGYGYTF.

The chain recombines TRBV27 with TRBJ1-4; the match to TRBD1 covers 8 bases. This CDR3 contains 14 residues. Trimming took 9 bases from V and 8 from J; bases not matched to a gene: 11. Germline CDR1 reads MNHEY; CDR2 reads SMNVEV (reference sequence). Here the CDR3 DNA reads TGTGCCAGGAACAAGACAGGGGACCCAGAAAAACTGTTTTTT. It codes for CARNKTGDPEKLFF.